Sequencing of this T cell receptor beta chain was carried out in a study of beta chain features in type 1 diabetes. Across the whole study: Examination spanned about 110 million sorted cells from all samples.

Reverse transcription of all isolated RNA meant that expressed TCRB transcripts were sequenced. Clones were sequenced by immunoSEQ multiplex PCR, and TCRdb holds only the in-frame ones, with some missing. Of over 65,000 clones listed, roughly 30% were seen once; the top ten hold roughly 0.44%. CDR1 SQVTM and CDR2 ANQGSEA come from the germline V gene. The CDR3 sequence is 14 residues long. After removal of 4 bases from V and 3 bases from J, the junction contained 8 bases not matched to a gene. This clone was recorded a few times. The antigen remains unidentified. General study results and limits: The study left unresolved whether HLA type influences TCRB rearrangement. TCRB repertoires of naive, central memory and Treg cells appeared more similar among patients than among healthy donors.

Sequenced material: stem cell memory CD4+ T cells from blood. The clonotype was recovered from a woman between 18 and 30 years old in good health. The V call is TRBV29-1, the J call TRBJ1-2; 7 bases match TRBD1. CDR3 DNA: TGCAGCGTTGTACCAGGGGGAGGAGACTATGGCTACACCTTC. This gives the protein CSVVPGGGDYGYTF.